Presented here are 23 T cell receptor beta chains from one specimen sequenced in a study of blood T cell repertoires in COVID-19. Sequenced by immunoSEQ multiplex PCR; TCRdb stores in-frame clones only, minus some. The sample carries about 180,000 clones, 89% recorded once. The sequenced sample consisted of PBMCs or T cells enriched from blood (not recorded which). Receptors originate from a woman between 40 and 55 years old with acute COVID-19.

V usage is TRBV7-3 and J usage is TRBJ1-1; 7 bases are shared with TRBD1. The trim removed 7 bases at V and 2 bases at J, leaving 7 bases unmatched. Germline V gives CDR1 SGHTA, CDR2 FQGTGA. The CDR3 totals 14 residues. The CDR3 DNA is TGTGCCAGCAAAGAGGGACAGCAAAACACTGAAGCTTTCTTT. Protein: CASKEGQQNTEAFF.

CDR3 sequence (DNA): TGTGCCAGCAGCCTAGGGAGCGGGCGGGCGGAAAAACTGTTTTTT. Translated, it gives CASSLGSGRAEKLFF. The V gene is TRBV3-1 (or the pseudogene TRBV3-2), the J gene TRBJ1-4; the D is unclear. The CDR3 length is 15 residues. V lost 4 bases to trimming and J lost 8 bases, with 17 bases between them. In germline, CDR1 is LGHDT, CDR2 YNNKEL (reference sequence).

The J gene is TRBJ2-7, the V gene TRBV12-3 or TRBV12-4; 7 bases fit TRBD1. The length of the CDR3 is 13 residues. V dropped 5 bases and J dropped 3; count of bases not matched to a gene: 4. The CDR3 region is CASSPRDSYEQYF. CDR3 coding DNA: TGTGCCAGCAGTCCCCGGGACAGCTACGAGCAGTACTTC.

V and J are TRBV2 and TRBJ2-3, with D unresolved. CDR1 and CDR2 (germline): SNHLY, FYNNEI. The CDR3 is 12 residues long. V was shortened by 6 bases and J by 3 bases, with 7 bases between the two germline ends. The CDR3 reads CASSLITDTQYF. The CDR3 bases are TGTGCCAGCAGCCTAATAACAGATACGCAGTATTTT.

The chain couples TRBV2 to TRBJ2-5; 8 bases line up with TRBD2. Germline V gene lookup returns CDR1 SNHLY and CDR2 FYNNEI. This CDR3 contains 16 residues. Losses at the gene ends were 8 bases for V and 0 bases for J; bases not matched to a gene: 11. The CDR3 sequence is CASRSPSGRNQETQYF. CDR3 bases: TGTGCCAGCCGGTCCCCTAGCGGGCGGAACCAAGAGACCCAGTACTTC.

The chain uses TRBV4-3 and TRBJ1-1, with 9 bases lining up with TRBD1. Germline trimming cut 2 bases from V and 4 bases from J; bases unmatched to any gene: 11. CDR3 length: 17 amino acids. CDR1 is LGHNA and CDR2 is YSLEER in the germline V gene. The CDR3 DNA is TGCGCCAGCAGCCAACACAAGGGGACAGGGAGAATCACTGAAGCTTTCTTT. Protein: CASSQHKGTGRITEAFF.

The CDR3 protein is CASSQALNLAGGADTQYF. CDR3 bases: TGCGCCAGCAGCCAAGCCCTCAACTTGGCGGGAGGGGCAGATACGCAGTATTTT. V gene TRBV4-3 combines with J gene TRBJ2-3; 9 positions match TRBD2. The germline gives CDR1 LGHNA, CDR2 YSLEER. Trimming removed 1 base from V and 4 bases from J; junction bases left unmatched: 12. The length of the CDR3 is 18 residues.

The chain carries TRBV6-2 or TRBV6-3 and TRBJ1-2; no definite D call. CDR3 size: 14 residues. V was clipped by 5 bases and J by 4 bases, with 14 bases between them. Germline V gene data show CDR1 as MNHEY and CDR2 as SVGEGT. The CDR3 sequence: CASSRRVAAYGYTF. The CDR3 DNA is TGTGCCAGCAGTCGCCGAGTAGCCGCCTATGGCTACACCTTC.

V is TRBV11-2 and J is TRBJ2-3; the match to TRBD2 covers 7 bases. J was trimmed by 4 bases and V by 0 bases; bases with no gene match: 7. The CDR3 consists of 16 residues. Germline values: CDR1 SGHAT, CDR2 FQNNGV. The chain's CDR3 is CASSLDYGGNADTQYF. The CDR3 DNA reads TGTGCCAGCAGCTTAGATTACGGGGGGAACGCAGATACGCAGTATTTT.

The chain couples TRBV19 to TRBJ2-3; a weak D match, TRBD2 (6 bases). The V end lost 5 bases, the J end lost 2 bases, and 11 bases lay between the germline ends. The CDR3 sequence is 14 residues long. Germline CDR1 LNHDA, CDR2 SQIVND (reference sequence). The CDR3 DNA is TGTGCCAGTAGTGATTGGGGGGACACAGATACGCAGTATTTT. This codes for CASSDWGDTDTQYF.

This rearrangement joins TRBV18 to TRBJ1-6, with D possibly being TRBD1 (5 bases). Trimming removed 1 base from V and 4 bases from J, with 11 bases in between. Germline loops: CDR1 KGHSH, CDR2 LQKENI. CDR3 size: 16 residues. The CDR3 nucleotides are TGTGCCAGCTCACCACAACAGGACGATTATAATTCACCCCTCCACTTT. Amino acid sequence: CASSPQQDDYNSPLHF.

The chain recombines TRBV2 with TRBJ1-2; the match to TRBD1 covers 11 bases. Germline values: CDR1 SNHLY, CDR2 FYNNEI. Trimming took 3 bases from V and 2 from J; bases not matched to a gene: 5. The CDR3 consists of 16 residues. The chain's CDR3 is CASSDLRDRGNYGYTF. The CDR3 nucleotides are TGTGCCAGCAGTGACTTGAGGGACAGGGGGAACTATGGCTACACCTTC.

The chain has TRBV28 and TRBJ2-1; D perhaps matches TRBD1 (5 bases). Germline CDR1 MDHEN, CDR2 SYDVKM. The V end lost 3 bases, the J end lost 6 bases, and 15 bases lay between the germline ends. The CDR3 has 15 residues. The CDR3: CASSFSGTGSNEQFF. The CDR3 DNA sequence: TGTGCCAGCAGTTTCTCCGGAACAGGTAGCAATGAGCAGTTCTTC.

The chain has TRBV2 and TRBJ2-2; perhaps TRBD2 as D (6 bases). Trimming pared 3 bases from V and 9 bases from J, leaving 11 bases between. Germline values: CDR1 SNHLY, CDR2 FYNNEI. The CDR3 has 13 amino acids. CDR3 bases: TGTGCCAGCAGTGAGGAGGGTCGGTGGGAGCTGTTTTTT. Residues: CASSEEGRWELFF.

J is TRBJ2-5 and V is TRBV19; 8 bases agree with TRBD2. In germline, CDR1 is LNHDA, CDR2 SQIVND (reference sequence). J lost 2 bases, V lost 6 bases, and 11 bases had no gene match. This CDR3 has 16 amino acids. The CDR3 sequence: CASSTTSGPFQETQYF. DNA of the CDR3: TGTGCCAGTAGCACCACTAGCGGACCTTTTCAAGAGACCCAGTACTTC.

This chain links TRBV3-1 (or the pseudogene TRBV3-2) with TRBJ1-1, with a weak D call TRBD1 (5 bases). The CDR3 runs 15 residues. Trimming took 1 base from V and 3 from J, leaving 12 bases between them. The germline gives CDR1 LGHDT, CDR2 YNNKEL (reference sequence). The CDR3 DNA reads as TGTGCCAGCAGCCAAGCCGGGGGTGTTTACACTGAAGCTTTCTTT. It is translated as CASSQAGGVYTEAFF.

The V and J genes are TRBV30 and TRBJ1-4; D is ambiguous. Germline CDR1 GTSNPN, CDR2 SVGIG (reference sequence). The V end lost 0 bases, the J end lost 0 bases, and 5 bases lay between the germline ends. The CDR3 contains 14 residues. CDR3 DNA sequence: TGTGCCTGGAGTGTACGAGCAACTAATGAAAAACTGTTTTTT. Translated: CAWSVRATNEKLFF.

V and J are TRBV30 and TRBJ1-1; tentatively, D is TRBD1 (6 bases). Trimming cost V 7 bases and J 0 bases, with 12 bases left between them. Looked up from germline, CDR1 is GTSNPN and CDR2 is SVGIG (reference sequence). The CDR3 loop spans 13 amino acids. The CDR3 DNA follows: TGTGCCTATGAGACAGGTTTGAACACTGAAGCTTTCTTT. Its protein product is CAYETGLNTEAFF.

The rearrangement uses TRBV24-1 and TRBJ2-1; D possibly corresponds to TRBD1 (6 bases). The CDR3 is 12 residues long. Germline V CDR1 and CDR2: KGHDR, SFDVKD. Trimming took 5 bases from V and 14 from J, leaving 15 bases between them. DNA for the CDR3: TGTGCCACCAGTGGATCGGACAGCCGTAAGTTCTTC. Translated: CATSGSDSRKFF.

This chain uses TRBV23-1 with TRBJ2-7; TRBD2 might be the D (6 bases). TRBV23-1 is an ORF for which the function is uncertain. V lost 6 bases and J lost 4, with 16 bases in between. The CDR3 has 14 residues. The CDR3 loop reads CASSRSFGSYEQYF. The CDR3 DNA reads as TGCGCCAGCAGCCGATCCTTCGGGAGTTACGAGCAGTACTTC.

The J gene is TRBJ1-2, the V gene TRBV27; D gene uncertain. This CDR3 is 15 amino acids long. Trimming stripped 3 bases from V and 0 bases from J, with 11 bases between. Germline CDR1 is MNHEY and CDR2 is SMNVEV (reference sequence). DNA for the CDR3: TGTGCCAGCAGTTTGTATCCAGATCCTAACTATGGCTACACCTTC. Translated: CASSLYPDPNYGYTF.

This chain connects TRBV5-6 to TRBJ1-2, with D uncertain. V lost 4 bases to trimming and J lost 0 bases, with 10 bases between them. Germline CDR1 and CDR2: SGHDT and YYEEEE. CDR3 length: 14 residues. The CDR3 DNA follows: TGTGCCAGCAGCCCGGGAGTTTCTAACTATGGCTACACCTTC. Its protein product is CASSPGVSNYGYTF.

The genes are TRBV7-8 and TRBJ2-7, with TRBD1 as a possible D gene (5 bases). Trimming took 1 base from V and 2 from J, leaving 9 bases between them. The CDR3 is made up of 14 amino acids. Germline CDR1 SGHVS, CDR2 FQNEAQ. The CDR3 sequence: CASSLVGRAYEQYF. As DNA, the CDR3 is TGTGCCAGCAGCTTAGTCGGCAGGGCCTACGAGCAGTACTTC.